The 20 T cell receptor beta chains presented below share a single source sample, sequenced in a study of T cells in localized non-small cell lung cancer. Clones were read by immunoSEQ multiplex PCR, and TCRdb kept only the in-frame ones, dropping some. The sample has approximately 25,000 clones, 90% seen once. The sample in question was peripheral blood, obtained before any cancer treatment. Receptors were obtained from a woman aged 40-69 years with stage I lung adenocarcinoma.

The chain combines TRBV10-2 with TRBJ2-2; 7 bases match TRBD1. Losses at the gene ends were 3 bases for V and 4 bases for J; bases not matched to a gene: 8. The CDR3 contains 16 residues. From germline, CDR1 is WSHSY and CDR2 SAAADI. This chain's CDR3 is CASSDATGTLTGELFF. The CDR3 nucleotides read TGCGCCAGCAGTGACGCGACAGGGACCCTCACCGGGGAGCTGTTTTTT.

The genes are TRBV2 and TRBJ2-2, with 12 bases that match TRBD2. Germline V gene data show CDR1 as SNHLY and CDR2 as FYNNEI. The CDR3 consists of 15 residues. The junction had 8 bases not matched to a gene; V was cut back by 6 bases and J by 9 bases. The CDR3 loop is CASSLRTSGTRELFF. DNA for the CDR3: TGTGCCAGCAGCCTCAGGACTAGCGGGACTCGGGAGCTGTTTTTT.

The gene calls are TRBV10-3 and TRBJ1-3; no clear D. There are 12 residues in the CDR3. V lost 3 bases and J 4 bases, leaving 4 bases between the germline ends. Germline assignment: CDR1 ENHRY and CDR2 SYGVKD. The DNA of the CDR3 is TGTGCCATCAGTGATGGGGGAAACACCATATATTTT. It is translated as CAISDGGNTIYF.

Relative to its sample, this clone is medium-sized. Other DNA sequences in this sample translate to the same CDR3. As DNA, the CDR3 is TGCGCCAGCAGCCAAGCTAGCGGCCCCAACACCGGGGAGCTGTTTTTT. This gives the protein CASSQASGPNTGELFF. This chain links TRBV4-1 with TRBJ2-2; 7 positions agree with TRBD2. The germline CDR1 and CDR2 sequences are MGHRA and YSYEKL. CDR3 length: 16 residues. V was clipped by 1 base and J by 2 bases; unmatched bases: 4.

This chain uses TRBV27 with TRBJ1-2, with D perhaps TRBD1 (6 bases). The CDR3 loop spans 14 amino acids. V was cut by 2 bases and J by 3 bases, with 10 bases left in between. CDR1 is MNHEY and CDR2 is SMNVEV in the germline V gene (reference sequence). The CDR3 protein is CASSLRGQDYGYTF. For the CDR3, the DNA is TGTGCCAGCAGTTTACGGGGGCAAGACTATGGCTACACCTTC.

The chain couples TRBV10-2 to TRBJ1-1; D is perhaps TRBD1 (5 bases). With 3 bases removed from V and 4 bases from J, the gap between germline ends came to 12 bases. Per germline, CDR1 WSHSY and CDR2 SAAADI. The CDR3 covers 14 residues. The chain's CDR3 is CASSDLGGGTEAFF. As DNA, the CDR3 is TGCGCCAGCAGTGACTTGGGGGGAGGCACTGAAGCTTTCTTT.

The CDR3 nucleotides are TGCGCCAGCAGCCAAGCAGGGTCTGGGGCCAACGTCCTGACTTTC. Amino acid sequence: CASSQAGSGANVLTF. V and J are TRBV4-1 and TRBJ2-6; possibly TRBD1 for D (5 bases). The CDR3 is made up of 15 amino acids. In germline, CDR1 is MGHRA, CDR2 YSYEKL. The germline V and J ends were trimmed by 1 base and 1 base, with 5 bases remaining between them.

The CDR3 DNA is TGCGCCAGCAGTGATTGGGGGATAGAGAGAAATGAGCAGTTCTTC. Its protein is CASSDWGIERNEQFF. The gene calls are TRBV10-1 and TRBJ2-1; possibly TRBD1 or TRBD2 for D (5 bases each). Germline V CDR1 and CDR2: WNHNN, SYGVQD (reference sequence). V was trimmed by 3 bases and J by 7 bases, leaving 16 bases between them. The CDR3 totals 15 residues.

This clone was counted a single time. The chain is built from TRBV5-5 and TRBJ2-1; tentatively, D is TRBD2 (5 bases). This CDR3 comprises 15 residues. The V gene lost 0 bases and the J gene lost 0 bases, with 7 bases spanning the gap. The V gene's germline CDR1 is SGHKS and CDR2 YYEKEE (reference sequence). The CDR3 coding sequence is TGTGCCAGCAGCTTGGAACTAGTCTCCTACAATGAGCAGTTCTTC. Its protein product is CASSLELVSYNEQFF.

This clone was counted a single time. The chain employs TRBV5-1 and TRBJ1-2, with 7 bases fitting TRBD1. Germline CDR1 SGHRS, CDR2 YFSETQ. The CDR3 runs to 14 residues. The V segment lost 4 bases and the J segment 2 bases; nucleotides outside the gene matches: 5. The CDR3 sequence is CASSPMTGNYGYTF. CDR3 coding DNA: TGCGCCAGCAGCCCGATGACAGGGAACTATGGCTACACCTTC.

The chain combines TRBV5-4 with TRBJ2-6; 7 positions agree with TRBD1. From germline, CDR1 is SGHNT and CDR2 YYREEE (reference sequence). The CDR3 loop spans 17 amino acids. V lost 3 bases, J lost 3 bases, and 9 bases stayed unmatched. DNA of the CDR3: TGTGCCAGCAGCTCGTTACAGGGGCCTAGTGGGGCCAACGTCCTGACTTTC. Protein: CASSSLQGPSGANVLTF.

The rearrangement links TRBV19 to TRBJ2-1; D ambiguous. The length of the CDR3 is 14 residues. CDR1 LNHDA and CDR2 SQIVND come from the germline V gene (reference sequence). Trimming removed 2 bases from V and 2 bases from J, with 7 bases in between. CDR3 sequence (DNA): TGTGCCAGTAGTATATTAGAAGCCTACAATGAGCAGTTCTTC. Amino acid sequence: CASSILEAYNEQFF. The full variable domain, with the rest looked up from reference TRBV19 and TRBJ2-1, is DGGITQSPKYLFRKEGQNVTLSCEQNLNHDAMYWYRQDPGQGLRLIYYSQIVNDFQKGDIAEGYSVSREKKESFPLTVTSAQKNPTAFYLCASSILEAYNEQFFGPGTRLTVL.

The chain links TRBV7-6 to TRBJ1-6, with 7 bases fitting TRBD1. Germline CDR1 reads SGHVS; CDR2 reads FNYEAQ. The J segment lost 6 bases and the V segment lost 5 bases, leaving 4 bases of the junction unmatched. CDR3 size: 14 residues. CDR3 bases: TGTGCCAGCAGCCAGACAGGGTTTAATTCACCCCTCCACTTT. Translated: CASSQTGFNSPLHF. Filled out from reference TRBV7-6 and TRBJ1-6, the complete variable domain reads GAGVSQSPRYKVTKRGQDVALRCDPISGHVSLYWYRQALGQGPEFLTYFNYEAQQDKSGLPNDRFSAERPEGSISTLTIQRTEQRDSAMYRCASSQTGFNSPLHFGNGTRLTVT.

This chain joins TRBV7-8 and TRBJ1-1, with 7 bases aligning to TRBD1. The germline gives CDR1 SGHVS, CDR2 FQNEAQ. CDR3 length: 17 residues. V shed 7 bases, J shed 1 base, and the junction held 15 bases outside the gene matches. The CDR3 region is CASIPWDSQKPNTEAFF. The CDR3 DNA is TGTGCCAGCATCCCTTGGGACAGTCAAAAACCGAACACTGAAGCTTTCTTT.

The DNA of the CDR3 is TGTGCCAGCAGTTTTCGCCCCCCCTTGATGATGAACACTGAAGCTTTCTTT. Translated: CASSFRPPLMMNTEAFF. The V and J genes are TRBV27 and TRBJ1-1, with D uncertain. CDR1 is MNHEY and CDR2 is SMNVEV in the germline V gene (reference sequence). This CDR3 is 17 amino acids long. V lost 3 bases and J 0 bases, leaving 17 bases between the germline ends.

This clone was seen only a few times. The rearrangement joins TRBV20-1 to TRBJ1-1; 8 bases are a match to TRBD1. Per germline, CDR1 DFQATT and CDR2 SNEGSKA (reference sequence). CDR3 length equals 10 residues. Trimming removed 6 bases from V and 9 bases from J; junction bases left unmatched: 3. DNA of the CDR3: TGCAGTGCCCGGACAGGGCAAGCTTTCTTT. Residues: CSARTGQAFF.

DNA for the CDR3: TGTGCCTGGAGTTCAGGCCTCTATGGCTACACCTTC. Residues: CAWSSGLYGYTF. The chain employs TRBV30 and TRBJ1-2; unclear D gene. The CDR3 consists of 12 residues. Germline CDR1 and CDR2: GTSNPN and SVGIG (reference sequence). The germline V and J ends were trimmed by 2 bases and 4 bases, with 8 bases remaining between them.

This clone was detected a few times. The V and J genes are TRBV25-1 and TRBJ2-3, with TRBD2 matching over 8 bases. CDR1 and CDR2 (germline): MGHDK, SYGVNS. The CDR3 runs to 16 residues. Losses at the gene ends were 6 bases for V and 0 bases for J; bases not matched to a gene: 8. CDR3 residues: CASSTTASGSTDTQYF. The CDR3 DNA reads TGTGCCAGCAGCACGACAGCTAGCGGGAGCACAGATACGCAGTATTTT. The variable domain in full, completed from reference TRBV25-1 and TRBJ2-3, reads EADIYQTPRYLVIGTGKKITLECSQTMGHDKMYWYQQDPGMELHLIHYSYGVNSTEKGDLSSESTVSRIRTEHFPLTLESARPSHTSQYLCASSTTASGSTDTQYFGPGTRLTVL.

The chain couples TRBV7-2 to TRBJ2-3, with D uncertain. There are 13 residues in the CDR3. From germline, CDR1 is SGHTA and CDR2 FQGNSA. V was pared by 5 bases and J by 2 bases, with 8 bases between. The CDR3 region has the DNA TGTGCCAGCAGCAAAAGGGCCACAGATACGCAGTATTTT. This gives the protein CASSKRATDTQYF.

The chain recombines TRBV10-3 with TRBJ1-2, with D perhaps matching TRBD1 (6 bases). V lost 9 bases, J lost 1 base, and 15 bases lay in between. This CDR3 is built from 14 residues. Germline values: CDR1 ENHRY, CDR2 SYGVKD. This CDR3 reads CAISSDSFNYGYTF. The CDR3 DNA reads TGTGCCATTTCCTCGGACAGCTTTAACTATGGCTACACCTTC.